This T cell receptor beta chain is drawn from a study of T-cell reconstitution after alpha-beta-depleted transplantation in children. This CDR3 spans 13 amino acids. The germline V gene encodes CDR1 SGHVS and CDR2 FQNEAQ. Trimming at V came to 5 bases and at J to 4 bases, leaving 4 bases not matched to a gene. This clonotype was recorded at least ten times. A TCRbeta library incorporating unique molecular identifiers was prepared. TCRdb independently ran MiXCR on the PCR reads; one entry per CDR3 protein. Here the sample spans about 640,000 distinct CDR3 sequences, 16% being singletons. The TCR originated in a human donor who donated a stem cell graft to a child with acute myeloid leukemia. The chain links TRBV7-8 to TRBJ1-1; 7 bases fit TRBD1. The sequencing used PBMCs from the stem cell graft donor, collected from the stem cell graft. CDR3 bases: TGTGCCAGCAGCCTCGGACAGGCCACTGAAGCTTTCTTT. Translated, it gives CASSLGQATEAFF.